The 9 T cell receptor beta chains listed next were all sequenced from one sample in a study of control samples from healthy donors and cancer patients. Clones were read by immunoSEQ multiplex PCR, and TCRdb kept only the in-frame ones, dropping some. The repertoire holds tens of thousands of clones, roughly 87% seen once, with 4% in the top ten. The specimen was blood. The source is a woman aged 50 to 65 in good health.

This chain joins TRBV20-1 and TRBJ1-3; TRBD1 matches 7 bases. J lost 7 bases, V lost 3 bases, and 12 bases had no gene match. CDR1 DFQATT and CDR2 SNEGSKA come from the germline V gene (reference sequence). The CDR3 is 15 residues long. For the CDR3, the DNA is TGCAGTGCTAGTAGACGTGGGACAGTAAGGAACACCATATATTTT. Protein sequence: CSASRRGTVRNTIYF.

Judged by abundance, this clone is medium-sized. This chain links TRBV27 with TRBJ2-7, with 10 bases that match TRBD1. The J segment lost 3 bases and the V segment lost 0 bases, leaving 5 bases of the junction unmatched. Germline loops: CDR1 MNHEY, CDR2 SMNVEV (reference sequence). The CDR3 has 16 residues. CDR3 DNA: TGTGCCAGCAGTTTATCGCCGGGACAGGGGCGCTACGAGCAGTACTTC. It encodes CASSLSPGQGRYEQYF.

In DNA, the CDR3 is TGTGCCAGCAGTTACTCGGGGGGAGTGGGCACAGATACGCAGTATTTT. This encodes CASSYSGGVGTDTQYF. The V gene is TRBV6-5, the J gene TRBJ2-3; TRBD2 is a possible D gene (6 bases). Per the germline V gene, CDR1 is MNHEY and CDR2 is SVGAGI. V lost 0 bases and J 1 base, leaving 11 bases between the germline ends. The CDR3 consists of 16 residues.

V and J are TRBV7-8 and TRBJ1-1; a weak D match, TRBD1 (6 bases). Germline CDR1 SGHVS, CDR2 FQNEAQ. The V end lost 1 base, the J end lost 2 bases, and 14 bases lay between the germline ends. The CDR3 spans 16 residues. The chain's CDR3 is CASSLGPGQLNTEAFF. The CDR3 nucleotides are TGTGCCAGCAGCTTAGGCCCCGGACAGTTAAACACTGAAGCTTTCTTT.

The chain links TRBV4-2 to TRBJ2-1, with 9 positions matching TRBD2. This CDR3 contains 16 residues. Per germline, CDR1 LGHNA and CDR2 YNFKEQ. After removal of 0 bases from V and 6 bases from J, the junction contained 6 bases not matched to a gene. In DNA, the CDR3 is TGTGCCAGCAGCCAAGATAGCGGGAGTTCGGGCAATGAGCAGTTCTTC. Protein sequence: CASSQDSGSSGNEQFF.

This chain joins TRBV30 and TRBJ2-1; TRBD2 matches 12 bases. This CDR3 is built from 15 residues. V shed 5 bases and J 4 bases; nucleotides not matched to a gene: 6. Germline V gives CDR1 GTSNPN, CDR2 SVGIG (reference sequence). The CDR3 bases are TGTGCCTGGGGTCCTCTAGCGGGGGGGTACAATGAGCAGTTCTTC. It codes for CAWGPLAGGYNEQFF.

V gene TRBV5-4 combines with J gene TRBJ2-3; no reliable D call. Germline lookup yields CDR1 SGHNT and CDR2 YYREEE (reference sequence). The CDR3 is 17 residues long. Trimming cost V 1 base and J 2 bases, with 17 bases left between them. Here the CDR3 reads CASSLTARSPLTDTQYF. CDR3 DNA: TGTGCCAGCAGCTTGACGGCGAGGAGCCCCCTCACAGATACGCAGTATTTT. The variable domain in full, with the rest retrieved from reference TRBV5-4 and TRBJ2-3, is ETGVTQSPTHLIKTRGQQVTLRCSSQSGHNTVSWYQQALGQGPQFIFQYYREEENGRGNFPPRFSGLQFPNYSSELNVNALELDDSALYLCASSLTARSPLTDTQYFGPGTRLTVL.

In its sample, this clone was seen a few times. The V call is TRBV14, the J call TRBJ2-1; D is undetermined. This CDR3 comprises 12 residues. Trimming took 0 bases from V and 7 from J, leaving 4 bases between them. Germline assignment: CDR1 SGHDN and CDR2 FVKESK. CDR3 DNA sequence: TGTGCCAGCAGCCAAGATGGAAATGAGCAGTTCTTC. Translation: CASSQDGNEQFF. The whole variable domain, remainder taken from reference TRBV14 and TRBJ2-1, is EAGVTQFPSHSVIEKGQTVTLRCDPISGHDNLYWYRRVMGKEIKFLLHFVKESKQDESGMPNNRFLAERTGGTYSTLKVQPAELEDSGVYFCASSQDGNEQFFGPGTRLTVL.

The gene calls are TRBV6-4 and TRBJ2-3, with D tentatively TRBD1 or TRBD2 (5 bases each). Germline CDR1 reads MRHNA; CDR2 reads SNTAGT. This CDR3 contains 14 residues. Trimming took off 2 bases at V and 0 bases at J, with 6 bases between the two ends. CDR3 in amino acids: CASSDRDSTDTQYF. In nucleotides, the CDR3 is TGTGCCAGCAGTGACCGGGACAGCACAGATACGCAGTATTTT.